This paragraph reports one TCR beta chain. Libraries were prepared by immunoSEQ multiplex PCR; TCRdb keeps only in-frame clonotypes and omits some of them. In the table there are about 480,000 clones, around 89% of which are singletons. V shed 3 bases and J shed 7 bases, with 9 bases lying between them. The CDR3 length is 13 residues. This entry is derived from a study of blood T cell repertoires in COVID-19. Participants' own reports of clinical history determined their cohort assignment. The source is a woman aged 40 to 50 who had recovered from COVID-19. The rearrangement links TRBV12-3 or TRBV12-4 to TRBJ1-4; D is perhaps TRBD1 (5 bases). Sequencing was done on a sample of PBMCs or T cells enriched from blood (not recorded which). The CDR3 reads CASSFSGREKLFF. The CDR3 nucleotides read TGTGCCAGCAGTTTTTCAGGGCGTGAAAAACTGTTTTTT.